A single sample is the source of the 7 T cell receptor beta chains below, sequenced in a study of Graves' ophthalmopathy and Graves' hyperthyroidism. Using RNA transcripts, the TCR beta CDR3 regions were amplified. HTBI-primed RT-PCR formed the first round, and a multiplex PCR formed the second. TCRdb reprocessed the multiplex PCR reads with MiXCR, giving one entry per CDR3 protein. The repertoire includes about 480,000 distinct CDR3 sequences, approximately 15% of them detected once, and roughly 10% sits in the top ten. The sample was blood. These receptors came from a woman aged 25 to 39 with Graves' ophthalmopathy.

This clonotype was recorded at least ten times. The chain recombines TRBV9 with TRBJ2-5; unclear D gene. The CDR3 runs to 13 residues. Germline CDR1 and CDR2: SGDLS and YYNGEE. The ends were cut back, 2 bases at V and 5 bases at J, with 10 bases in the middle. The CDR3 bases are TGTGCCAGCAGCGTTGGGCAGCAGGAGACCCAGTACTTC. Translated, it gives CASSVGQQETQYF.

This clonotype was counted at least ten times. The V gene is TRBV6-2 or TRBV6-3, the J gene TRBJ1-2, with D possibly matching TRBD1 (6 bases). V lost 5 bases, J lost 8 bases, and 15 bases lay in between. The CDR3 contains 13 residues. CDR1 and CDR2 from the germline V gene are MNHEY and SVGEGT. The CDR3 DNA reads as TGTGCCAGCAGTCTGACAGGATCGGTCGGCTACACCTTC. It is translated as CASSLTGSVGYTF.

To note about this clonotype: This clone may be a read error of a much larger clone one base away. This chain uses TRBV12-3 or TRBV12-4 with TRBJ2-2, with 9 bases identical to TRBD1. The CDR3 length is 14 residues. Losses at the gene ends were 10 bases for V and 3 bases for J; bases not matched to a gene: 6. CDR3 coding DNA: TGTGCCAACAGAAGGACAGGGGACACCGGGGAGCTGTTTTTT. Protein: CANRRTGDTGELFF.

The V and J genes are TRBV12-3 or TRBV12-4 and TRBJ1-2; TRBD1 matches at 7 bases. This CDR3 spans 15 amino acids. Germline trimming cut 4 bases from V and 0 bases from J; bases unmatched to any gene: 5. In DNA, the CDR3 is TGTGCCAGCAGTTCAGTCGGGACAGCTAACTATGGCTACACCTTC. Residues: CASSSVGTANYGYTF.

This clonotype has a count of ten or more. This chain uses TRBV29-1 with TRBJ2-5, with D unclear. Germline V lookup: CDR1 SQVTM, CDR2 ANQGSEA. Trimming removed 3 bases from V and 5 bases from J, with 10 bases in between. The CDR3 runs to 12 residues. The DNA of the CDR3 is TGCAGCGTTGATTGGGGTGCTGAGACCCAGTACTTC. This sequence encodes CSVDWGAETQYF.

This clonotype was observed many times. The rearrangement uses TRBV4-2 and TRBJ2-7, with TRBD2 matching over 8 bases. The CDR3 is 14 amino acids. The trim removed 1 base at V and 4 bases at J, leaving 3 bases unmatched. Germline assignment: CDR1 LGHNA and CDR2 YNFKEQ. CDR3 residues: CASSQGTSSYEQYF. In DNA form, the CDR3 reads TGTGCCAGCAGCCAAGGGACTAGCTCTTACGAGCAGTACTTC.

The chain employs TRBV19 and TRBJ2-5, with a tentative D call TRBD2 (5 bases). CDR1 and CDR2 (germline): LNHDA, SQIVND (reference sequence). The CDR3 spans 14 residues. Trimming removed 7 bases at V and 1 base at J, with 13 bases between. For the CDR3, the DNA is TGTGCCAGTAATCGTTGGGCGGGCCAAGAGACCCAGTACTTC. This sequence encodes CASNRWAGQETQYF.